This TCR beta chain was sequenced in a study of shared clonotypes between healthy human individuals. Findings and caveats of the study: Only blood underwent sampling, and tissue repertoires likely differ. For naive CD4 cells, roughly 5.5% of clonotypes were shared across a handful of donors. Non-shared clonotypes had lower generation probabilities than clonotypes shared by all four sorted-subset donors.

This clone was recorded a few times. Its antigen is still unknown. There were no recent acute infections or vaccinations among the donors, who were healthy HIV-negative adults. Germline trimming cut 5 bases from V and 11 bases from J; bases unmatched to any gene: 10. CDR3 length equals 15 residues. CDR1 is SGHTA, CDR2 FQGNSA, per germline. Sequencing used immunoSEQ multiplex PCR; TCRdb keeps in-frame clones, though not all of them. The profile shows some 1,100,000 clones, about four fifths of them singletons. The source is a young man in good health. Some clones in this sample may be carry-over from other donors' samples. The specimen sequenced was memory CD4+ T cells from PBMCs. The subset: CD45RA-negative fraction. The chain joins TRBV7-2 to TRBJ2-5, with 14 bases identical to TRBD2. The CDR3 DNA follows: TGTGCCAGCAGCCCGACTAGCGGGAGGGCCTGGGAGCAGTACTTC. This translates into CASSPTSGRAWEQYF.